This T cell receptor (beta chain) was identified in a study of blood T cell repertoires in COVID-19. Study-level information: The study drew acute and convalescent COVID-19 samples from the United States, Italy and Spain. T cells, B-cell-depleted T cells, or PBMCs provided the cDNA or gDNA that served as material.

Trimming removed 2 bases from V and 7 bases from J, with 12 bases in between. There are 14 residues in the CDR3. CDR1 and CDR2 from the germline V gene are SGHTA and FQGTGA. Method: immunoSEQ multiplex PCR; TCRdb's copy keeps in-frame clones and lacks some. The repertoire includes fewer than 50,000 clones, 86% of them detected once, and 14% to 15% sits in the top ten. Specimen: peripheral blood. The rearrangement joins TRBV7-3 to TRBJ2-1; perhaps TRBD1 as D (5 bases). The TCR comes from a human donor in a cohort sampled during active COVID-19. CDR3 in amino acids: CASSLLQGLNEQFF. CDR3 DNA: TGTGCCAGCAGCTTACTCCAGGGTCTAAATGAGCAGTTCTTC.